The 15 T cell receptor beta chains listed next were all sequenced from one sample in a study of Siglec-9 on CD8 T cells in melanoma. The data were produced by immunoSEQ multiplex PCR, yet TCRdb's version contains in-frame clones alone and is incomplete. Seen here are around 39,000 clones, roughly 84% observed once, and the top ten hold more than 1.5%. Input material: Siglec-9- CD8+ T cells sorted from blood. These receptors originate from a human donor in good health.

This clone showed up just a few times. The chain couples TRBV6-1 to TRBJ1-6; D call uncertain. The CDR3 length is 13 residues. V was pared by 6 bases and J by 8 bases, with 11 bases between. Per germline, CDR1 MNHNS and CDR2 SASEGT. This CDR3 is CASRWEAYSPLHF. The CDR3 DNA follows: TGTGCCAGCAGATGGGAGGCTTATTCACCCCTCCACTTT.

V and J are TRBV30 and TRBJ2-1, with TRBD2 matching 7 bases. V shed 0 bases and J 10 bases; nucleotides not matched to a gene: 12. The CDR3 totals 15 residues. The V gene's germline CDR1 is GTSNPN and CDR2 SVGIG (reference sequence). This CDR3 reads CAWSVGASGSEEQFF. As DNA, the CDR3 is TGTGCCTGGAGTGTTGGGGCTAGCGGCAGTGAGGAGCAGTTCTTC.

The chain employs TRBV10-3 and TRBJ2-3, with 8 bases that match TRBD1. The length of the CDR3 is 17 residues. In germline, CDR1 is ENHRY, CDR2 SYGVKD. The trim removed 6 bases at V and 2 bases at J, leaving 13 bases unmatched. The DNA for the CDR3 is TGTGCCATCAGAAGGCTAGGGACAGGAGATCTCACAGATACGCAGTATTTT. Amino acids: CAIRRLGTGDLTDTQYF.

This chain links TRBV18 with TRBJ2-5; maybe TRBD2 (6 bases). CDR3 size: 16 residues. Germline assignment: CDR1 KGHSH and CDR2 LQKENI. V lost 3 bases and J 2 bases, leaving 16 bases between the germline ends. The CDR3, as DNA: TGTGCCAGCTCACCCCGCGGATCCCGGGGGCAAGAGACCCAGTACTTC. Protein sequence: CASSPRGSRGQETQYF.

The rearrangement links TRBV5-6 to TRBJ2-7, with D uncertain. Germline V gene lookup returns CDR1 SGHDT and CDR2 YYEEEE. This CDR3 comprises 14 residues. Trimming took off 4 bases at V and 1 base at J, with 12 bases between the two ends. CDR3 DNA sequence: TGTGCCAGCAGCCCGGTGGGGTCTTCCTACGAGCAGTACTTC. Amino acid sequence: CASSPVGSSYEQYF.

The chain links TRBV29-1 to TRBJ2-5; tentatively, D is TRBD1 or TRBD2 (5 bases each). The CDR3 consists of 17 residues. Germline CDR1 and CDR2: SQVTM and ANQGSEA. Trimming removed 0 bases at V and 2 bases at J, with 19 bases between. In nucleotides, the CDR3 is TGCAGCGTTGAAGATTGGGGGACGGTGATCGGGCAAGAGACCCAGTACTTC. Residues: CSVEDWGTVIGQETQYF. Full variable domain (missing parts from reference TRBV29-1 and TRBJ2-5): SAVISQKPSRDICQRGTSLTIQCQVDSQVTMMFWYRQQPGQSLTLIATANQGSEATYESGFVIDKFPISRPNLTFSTLTVSNMSPEDSSIYLCSVEDWGTVIGQETQYFGPGTRLLVL.

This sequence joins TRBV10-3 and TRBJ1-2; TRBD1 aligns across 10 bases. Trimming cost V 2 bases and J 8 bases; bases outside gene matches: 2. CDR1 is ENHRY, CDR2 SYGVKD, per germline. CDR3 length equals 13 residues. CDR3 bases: TGTGCCATCAGTGAGGGACAGGGGGACGGCTACACCTTC. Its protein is CAISEGQGDGYTF.

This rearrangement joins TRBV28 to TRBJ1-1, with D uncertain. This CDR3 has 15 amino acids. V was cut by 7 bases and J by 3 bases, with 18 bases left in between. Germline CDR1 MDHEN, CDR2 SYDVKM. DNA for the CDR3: TGTGCCAGCACCCCCCTACTTGATGCGGACACTGAAGCTTTCTTT. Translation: CASTPLLDADTEAFF.

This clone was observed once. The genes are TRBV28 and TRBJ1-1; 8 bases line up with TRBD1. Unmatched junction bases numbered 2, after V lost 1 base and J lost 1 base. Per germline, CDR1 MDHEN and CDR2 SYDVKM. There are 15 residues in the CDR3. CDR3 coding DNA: TGTGCCAGCAGTTTATCAGGGGGCACGAACACTGAAGCTTTCTTT. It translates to CASSLSGGTNTEAFF.

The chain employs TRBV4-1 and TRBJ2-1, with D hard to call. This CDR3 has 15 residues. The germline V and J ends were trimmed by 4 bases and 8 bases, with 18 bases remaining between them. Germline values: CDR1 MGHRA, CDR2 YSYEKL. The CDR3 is CASSPLGIILHEQFF. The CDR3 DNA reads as TGCGCCAGCAGCCCCTTGGGTATTATCCTCCATGAGCAGTTCTTC.

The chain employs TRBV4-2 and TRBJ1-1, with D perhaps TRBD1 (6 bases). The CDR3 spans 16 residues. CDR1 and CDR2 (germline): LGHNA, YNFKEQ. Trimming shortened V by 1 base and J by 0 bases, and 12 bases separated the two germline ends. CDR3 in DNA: TGTGCCAGCAGCCAAGTTTTTGGGGGCATGAACACTGAAGCTTTCTTT. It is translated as CASSQVFGGMNTEAFF.

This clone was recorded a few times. CDR3 nucleotide sequence: TGTGCCATCAGTGGGGTGGGGGAAGCTTTCTTT. It codes for CAISGVGEAFF. This chain links TRBV10-3 with TRBJ1-1; D call uncertain. Germline-derived CDR1 and CDR2 are ENHRY and SYGVKD. The CDR3 length is 11 residues. V lost 4 bases, J lost 8 bases, and 8 bases lay in between.

The CDR3 loop is CASRGDLNTEAFF. The DNA of the CDR3 is TGCGCCAGCAGGGGGGATTTGAACACTGAAGCTTTCTTT. This sequence joins TRBV4-1 and TRBJ1-1; D might be TRBD1 (5 bases). Germline lookup yields CDR1 MGHRA and CDR2 YSYEKL. The CDR3 has 13 residues. Trimming removed 6 bases at V and 0 bases at J, with 8 bases between.

The CDR3 DNA reads TGTGCCAGCAGCGGTACTACCGACAGGCGCCTCAACGCCGGGGAGCTGTTTTTT. As protein: CASSGTTDRRLNAGELFF. The rearrangement links TRBV11-2 to TRBJ2-2; D perhaps matches TRBD1 (6 bases). This CDR3 is 18 amino acids long. CDR1 and CDR2 from the germline V gene are SGHAT and FQNNGV. Trimming took off 5 bases at V and 6 bases at J, with 25 bases between the two ends.

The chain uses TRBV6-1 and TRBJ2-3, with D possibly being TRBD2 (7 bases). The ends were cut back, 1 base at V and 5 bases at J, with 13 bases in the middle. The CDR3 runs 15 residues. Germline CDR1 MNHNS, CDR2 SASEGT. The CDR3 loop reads CASSEEGGTIDTQYF. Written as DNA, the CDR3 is TGTGCCAGCAGTGAAGAGGGAGGGACAATAGATACGCAGTATTTT.